A selection of T cell receptor beta chains follows, all from one sample in a study of cytomegalovirus exposure and HLA in healthy donors. Repertoires were generated with immunoSEQ multiplex PCR, while TCRdb's copy carries only in-frame clones and drops some. The table records 150,000 or so clones, 80% of them present only once. Sample: PBMCs. These receptors were collected from a male donor in good health and CMV-seropositive. Both conserved end residues are part of each CDR3. Fields, in order: clone size, D gene, V gene, J gene, CDR3 DNA, CDR3 protein. A D gene is named only where the DNA matches it firmly. Size is stated for part of the rows, as once, few or many counts, or as a class when the clone is expanded.

abundance: once
d_gene: -
v_gene: TRBV7-9
j_gene: TRBJ2-1
CDR3nt: TGTGCCAGCAGCTTGGCCGGGGAGATTGAGCAGTTCTTC
CDR3aa: CASSLAGEIEQFF

abundance: -
d_gene: TRBD1
v_gene: TRBV11-2
j_gene: TRBJ2-3
CDR3nt: TGTGCCAGCAGGCTATTTAGTGGACAGGGAACAGATACGCAGTATTTT
CDR3aa: CASRLFSGQGTDTQYF

abundance: -
d_gene: -
v_gene: TRBV28
j_gene: TRBJ2-2
CDR3nt: TGTGCCAGCAGTTTGGGGGCTAGCGGGAACACCGGGGAGCTGTTTTTT
CDR3aa: CASSLGASGNTGELFF

abundance: once
d_gene: -
v_gene: TRBV7-3
j_gene: TRBJ2-6
CDR3nt: TGTGCCAGCAGCCCTCTTAAGGGGGCTGGGGCCAACGTCCTGACTTTC
CDR3aa: CASSPLKGAGANVLTF

abundance: -
d_gene: -
v_gene: TRBV27
j_gene: TRBJ2-7
CDR3nt: TGTGCCAGCAGCGCAGGTTGGCTGGACGAGCAGTACTTC
CDR3aa: CASSAGWLDEQYF

abundance: -
d_gene: -
v_gene: TRBV11-2
j_gene: TRBJ2-5
CDR3nt: TGTGCCAGCAGCCTCACAGGGCCGTACCAAGAGACCCAGTACTTC
CDR3aa: CASSLTGPYQETQYF

abundance: -
d_gene: -
v_gene: TRBV9
j_gene: TRBJ1-6
CDR3nt: TGTGCCAGCAGCGCCGGACCTTTGACGGGAAATTCACCCCTCCACTTT
CDR3aa: CASSAGPLTGNSPLHF

abundance: few
d_gene: -
v_gene: TRBV5-1
j_gene: TRBJ2-3
CDR3nt: TGCGCCAGCAGCCTGGGGACTGGAGGAGATACGCAGTATTTT
CDR3aa: CASSLGTGGDTQYF

abundance: -
d_gene: -
v_gene: TRBV5-1
j_gene: TRBJ2-3
CDR3nt: TGCGCCAGCAGCTGGCAGGGGTATGCAGATACGCAGTATTTT
CDR3aa: CASSWQGYADTQYF

abundance: -
d_gene: -
v_gene: TRBV6-5
j_gene: TRBJ2-2
CDR3nt: TGTGCCAGCAGTCCTCAGGGGACGGAGGCCGGGGAGCTGTTTTTT
CDR3aa: CASSPQGTEAGELFF

abundance: -
d_gene: -
v_gene: TRBV30
j_gene: TRBJ2-1
CDR3nt: TGTGCCTGGAGTCCCCGTTCCAGCGGGCAGTCCAATGAGCAGTTCTTC
CDR3aa: CAWSPRSSGQSNEQFF

abundance: once
d_gene: -
v_gene: TRBV13
j_gene: TRBJ1-4
CDR3nt: TGTGCCAGCGCCGGGACACCACATGATGAAAAACTGTTTTTT
CDR3aa: CASAGTPHDEKLFF

abundance: few
d_gene: -
v_gene: TRBV6-1
j_gene: TRBJ2-5
CDR3nt: TGTGCCACCGAACGTGGGACAAGCCGTCACTTC
CDR3aa: CATERGTSRHF

abundance: -
d_gene: TRBD2
v_gene: TRBV7-9
j_gene: TRBJ2-5
CDR3nt: TGTGCCAGCAGCTTAGCCCAGTTTGGGACTAGCGATGAGACCCAGTACTTC
CDR3aa: CASSLAQFGTSDETQYF

abundance: -
d_gene: TRBD2
v_gene: TRBV7-9
j_gene: TRBJ2-7
CDR3nt: TGTTCCAGCAGCTCGAGACTAGCGGGAGATTACGAGCAGTACTTC
CDR3aa: CSSSSRLAGDYEQYF

abundance: -
d_gene: -
v_gene: TRBV11-2
j_gene: TRBJ2-1
CDR3nt: TGTGCCAGCAGCATGAGGCGTGTTAGTAATGAGCAGTTCTTC
CDR3aa: CASSMRRVSNEQFF

abundance: once
d_gene: TRBD1
v_gene: TRBV7-9
j_gene: TRBJ1-1
CDR3nt: TGTTCCAGCAGCGCAGTCGGGGGACAGGCGGTTTACACTGAAGCTTTCTTT
CDR3aa: CSSSAVGGQAVYTEAFF

abundance: -
d_gene: -
v_gene: TRBV11-2
j_gene: TRBJ2-1
CDR3nt: TGTGCCAGCAGCCCCGTGGGGGACGGGGGTGAGCAGTTCTTC
CDR3aa: CASSPVGDGGEQFF

abundance: -
d_gene: -
v_gene: TRBV4-1
j_gene: TRBJ1-5
CDR3nt: TGCGCCAGCAGCCAAGTCCAGGGAACCGGTCAGCCCCAGCATTTT
CDR3aa: CASSQVQGTGQPQHF

abundance: -
d_gene: -
v_gene: TRBV6-1
j_gene: TRBJ2-7
CDR3nt: TGTGCCAGCAAGGAAGCAGGGGTTTTAACCTACGAGCAGTACTTC
CDR3aa: CASKEAGVLTYEQYF

abundance: -
d_gene: -
v_gene: TRBV28
j_gene: TRBJ2-7
CDR3nt: TGTGCCAGCAGTTCGGGGACTCCGCCCAAGCAGTACTTC
CDR3aa: CASSSGTPPKQYF

abundance: -
d_gene: -
v_gene: TRBV4-1
j_gene: TRBJ1-5
CDR3nt: TGCGCCAGCAGCCATCACCGGGGGGACCATAGCAATCAGCCCCAGCATTTT
CDR3aa: CASSHHRGDHSNQPQHF

abundance: -
d_gene: TRBD1
v_gene: TRBV30
j_gene: TRBJ1-2
CDR3nt: TGTGCCTGGAGGAACAGGGGGCAGGGGGGCTACACCTTC
CDR3aa: CAWRNRGQGGYTF

abundance: -
d_gene: TRBD1
v_gene: TRBV2
j_gene: TRBJ1-5
CDR3nt: TGTGCCAGCACTAGACAGGGAAATCAGCCCCAGCATTTT
CDR3aa: CASTRQGNQPQHF

abundance: -
d_gene: TRBD2
v_gene: TRBV9
j_gene: TRBJ2-7
CDR3nt: TGTGCCAGCAGCGTAGAACTAGCGGGAGTCTACGAGCAGTACTTC
CDR3aa: CASSVELAGVYEQYF

abundance: -
d_gene: TRBD1
v_gene: TRBV29-1
j_gene: TRBJ2-7
CDR3nt: TGCAGCGTTGGGACAGGCAACTCCTACGAGCAGTACTTC
CDR3aa: CSVGTGNSYEQYF

abundance: once
d_gene: TRBD1
v_gene: TRBV5-4
j_gene: TRBJ2-7
CDR3nt: TGTGCCAGCAGCTTGGATGGAGTGACAGGGGCGGTTCATCGGTACGAGCAGTACTTC
CDR3aa: CASSLDGVTGAVHRYEQYF

abundance: -
d_gene: TRBD2
v_gene: TRBV6-5
j_gene: TRBJ2-5
CDR3nt: TGTGCCAGCAGTTACTCGACGGGGGGAGTTCGGGAGGCCCAGTACTTC
CDR3aa: CASSYSTGGVREAQYF

abundance: -
d_gene: -
v_gene: TRBV27
j_gene: TRBJ1-4
CDR3nt: TGTGCCAGCAGTTTTTACCGGAGGGGCACTAATGAAAAACTGTTTTTT
CDR3aa: CASSFYRRGTNEKLFF

abundance: -
d_gene: TRBD1
v_gene: TRBV7-9
j_gene: TRBJ1-1
CDR3nt: TGTGCCAGCAGCTCACAGGGGGGCGGCACTGAAGCTTTCTTT
CDR3aa: CASSSQGGGTEAFF